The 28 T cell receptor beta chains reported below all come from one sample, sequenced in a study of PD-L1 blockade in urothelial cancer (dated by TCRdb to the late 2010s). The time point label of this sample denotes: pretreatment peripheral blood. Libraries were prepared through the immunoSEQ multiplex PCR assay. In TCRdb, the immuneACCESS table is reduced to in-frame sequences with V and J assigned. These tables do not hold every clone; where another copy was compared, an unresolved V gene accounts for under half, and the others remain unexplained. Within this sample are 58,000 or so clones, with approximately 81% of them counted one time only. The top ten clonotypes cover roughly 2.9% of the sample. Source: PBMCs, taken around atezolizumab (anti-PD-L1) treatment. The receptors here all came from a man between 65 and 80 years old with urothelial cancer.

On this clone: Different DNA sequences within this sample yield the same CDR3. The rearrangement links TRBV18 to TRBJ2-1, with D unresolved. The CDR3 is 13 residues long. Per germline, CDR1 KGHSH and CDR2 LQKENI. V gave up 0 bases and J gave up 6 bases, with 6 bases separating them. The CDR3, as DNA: TGTGCCAGCTCACCACCCACTGGCAATGAGCAGTTCTTC. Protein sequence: CASSPPTGNEQFF.

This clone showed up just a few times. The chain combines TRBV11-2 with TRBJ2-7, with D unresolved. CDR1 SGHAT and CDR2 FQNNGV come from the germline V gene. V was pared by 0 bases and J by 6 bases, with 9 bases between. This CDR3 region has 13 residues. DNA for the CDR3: TGTGCCAGCAGCTTAGATCACCGAGGCGAGCAGTACTTC. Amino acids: CASSLDHRGEQYF.

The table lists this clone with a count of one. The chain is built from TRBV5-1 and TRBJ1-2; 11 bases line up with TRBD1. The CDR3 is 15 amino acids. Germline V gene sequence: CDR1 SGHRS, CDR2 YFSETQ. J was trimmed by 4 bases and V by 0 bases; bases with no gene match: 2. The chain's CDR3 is CASSLGTGGVYGYTF. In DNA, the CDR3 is TGCGCCAGCAGCTTGGGGACAGGGGGCGTCTATGGCTACACCTTC.

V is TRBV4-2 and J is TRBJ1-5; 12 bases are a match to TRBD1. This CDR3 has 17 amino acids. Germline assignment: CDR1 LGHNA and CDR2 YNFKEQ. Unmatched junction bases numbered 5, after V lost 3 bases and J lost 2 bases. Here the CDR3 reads CASSQWDRGLGNQPQHF. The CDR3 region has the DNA TGTGCCAGCAGCCAGTGGGACAGGGGGCTAGGCAATCAGCCCCAGCATTTT.

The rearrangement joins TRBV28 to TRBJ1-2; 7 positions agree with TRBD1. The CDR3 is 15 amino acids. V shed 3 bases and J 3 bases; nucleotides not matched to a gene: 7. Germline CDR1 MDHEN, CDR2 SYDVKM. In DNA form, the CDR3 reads TGTGCCAGCAGTTTCCGCGAGGGGGCGGACTATGGCTACACCTTC. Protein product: CASSFREGADYGYTF.

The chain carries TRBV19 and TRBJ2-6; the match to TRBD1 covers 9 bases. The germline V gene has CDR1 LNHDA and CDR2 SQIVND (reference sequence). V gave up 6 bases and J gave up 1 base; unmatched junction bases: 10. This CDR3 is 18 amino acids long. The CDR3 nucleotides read TGTGCCAGTAGACAGACAGGGGGTAGGATATCTGGGGCCAACGTCCTGACTTTC. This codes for CASRQTGGRISGANVLTF.

CDR3: CASLPGDRGHEQYF. In nucleotides, the CDR3 is TGTGCCAGCCTTCCGGGGGACAGGGGGCACGAGCAGTACTTC. V gene TRBV7-6 combines with J gene TRBJ2-7; 12 nucleotides line up with TRBD1. The CDR3 sequence is 14 residues long. Germline loops: CDR1 SGHVS, CDR2 FNYEAQ. V was clipped by 8 bases and J by 5 bases; unmatched bases: 7. Full variable domain (remainder filled in from reference TRBV7-6 and TRBJ2-7): GAGVSQSPRYKVTKRGQDVALRCDPISGHVSLYWYRQALGQGPEFLTYFNYEAQQDKSGLPNDRFSAERPEGSISTLTIQRTEQRDSAMYRCASLPGDRGHEQYFGPGTRLTVT.

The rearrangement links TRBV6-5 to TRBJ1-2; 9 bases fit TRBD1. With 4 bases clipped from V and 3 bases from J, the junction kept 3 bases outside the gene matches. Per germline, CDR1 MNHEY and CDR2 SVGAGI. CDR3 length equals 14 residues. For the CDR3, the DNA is TGTGCCAGCAGTTCGGGACAGGGAGACTATGGCTACACCTTC. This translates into CASSSGQGDYGYTF.

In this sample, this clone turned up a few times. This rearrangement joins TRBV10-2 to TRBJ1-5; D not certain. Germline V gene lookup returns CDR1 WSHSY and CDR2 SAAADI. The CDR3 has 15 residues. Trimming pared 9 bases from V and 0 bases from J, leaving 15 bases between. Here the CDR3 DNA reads TGCGCCAGGTTAGGAACAGTTGATAGCAATCAGCCCCAGCATTTT. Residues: CARLGTVDSNQPQHF.

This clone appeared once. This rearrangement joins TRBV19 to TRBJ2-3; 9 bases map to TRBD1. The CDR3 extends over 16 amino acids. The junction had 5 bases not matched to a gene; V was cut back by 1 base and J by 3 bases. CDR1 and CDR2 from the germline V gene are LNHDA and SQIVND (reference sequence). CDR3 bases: TGTGCCAGTAGTATAGGGGGACAGGGCGGGACAGATACGCAGTATTTT. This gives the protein CASSIGGQGGTDTQYF.

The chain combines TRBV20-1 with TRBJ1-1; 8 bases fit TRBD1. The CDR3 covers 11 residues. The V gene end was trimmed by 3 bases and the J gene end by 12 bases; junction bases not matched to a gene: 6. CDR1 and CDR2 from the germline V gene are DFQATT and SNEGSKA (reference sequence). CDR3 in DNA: TGCAGTGCTAGGACAGGGGAGAGACCTTTCTTT. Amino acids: CSARTGERPFF.

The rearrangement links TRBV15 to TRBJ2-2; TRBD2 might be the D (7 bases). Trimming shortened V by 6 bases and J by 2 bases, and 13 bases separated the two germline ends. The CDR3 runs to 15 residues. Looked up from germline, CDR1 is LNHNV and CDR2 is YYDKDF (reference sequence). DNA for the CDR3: TGTGCCACCAGGAGGGGGGGCGGTAACACCGGGGAGCTGTTTTTT. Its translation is CATRRGGGNTGELFF.

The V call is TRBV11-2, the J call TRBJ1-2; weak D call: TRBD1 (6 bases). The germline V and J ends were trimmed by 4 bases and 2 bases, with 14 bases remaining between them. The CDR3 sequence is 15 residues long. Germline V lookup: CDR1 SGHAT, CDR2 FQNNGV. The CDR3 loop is CASSSSRTENYGYTF. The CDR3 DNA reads TGTGCCAGCAGCTCAAGCCGGACAGAAAACTATGGCTACACCTTC.

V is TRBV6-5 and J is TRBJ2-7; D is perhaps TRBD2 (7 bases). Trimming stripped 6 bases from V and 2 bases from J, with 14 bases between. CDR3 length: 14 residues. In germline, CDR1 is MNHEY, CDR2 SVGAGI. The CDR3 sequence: CASRAGTSTYEQYF. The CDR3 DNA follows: TGTGCCAGCAGAGCGGGGACAAGCACCTACGAGCAGTACTTC.

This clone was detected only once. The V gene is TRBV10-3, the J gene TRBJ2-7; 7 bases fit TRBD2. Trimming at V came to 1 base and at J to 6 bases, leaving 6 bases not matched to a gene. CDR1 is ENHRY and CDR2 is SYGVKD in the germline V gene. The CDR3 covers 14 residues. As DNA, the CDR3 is TGTGCCATCAGTGAGTTTGCGGGAGTGGGCGAGCAGTACTTC. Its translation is CAISEFAGVGEQYF.

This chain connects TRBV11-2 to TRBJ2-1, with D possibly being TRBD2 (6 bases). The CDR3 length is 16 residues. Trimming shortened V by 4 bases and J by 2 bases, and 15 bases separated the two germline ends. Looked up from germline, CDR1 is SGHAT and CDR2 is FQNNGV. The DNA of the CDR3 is TGTGCCAGCAGCTCCATAACGGGAGTAGCCTACAATGAGCAGTTCTTC. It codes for CASSSITGVAYNEQFF.

CDR3 protein: CASSAGGSKNIQYF. CDR3 nucleotide sequence: TGCGCCAGCAGTGCAGGGGGGTCCAAAAACATTCAGTACTTC. This chain links TRBV10-1 with TRBJ2-4; D perhaps matches TRBD1 (7 bases). CDR1 is WNHNN and CDR2 is SYGVQD in the germline V gene (reference sequence). V shed 4 bases and J shed 2 bases, with 9 bases lying between them. The CDR3 runs to 14 residues.

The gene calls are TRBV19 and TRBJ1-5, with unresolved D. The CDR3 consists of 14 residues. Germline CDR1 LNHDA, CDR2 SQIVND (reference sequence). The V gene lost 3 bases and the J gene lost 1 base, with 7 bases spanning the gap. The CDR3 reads CASSMRVSNQPQHF. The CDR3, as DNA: TGTGCCAGTAGTATGAGGGTAAGCAATCAGCCCCAGCATTTT.

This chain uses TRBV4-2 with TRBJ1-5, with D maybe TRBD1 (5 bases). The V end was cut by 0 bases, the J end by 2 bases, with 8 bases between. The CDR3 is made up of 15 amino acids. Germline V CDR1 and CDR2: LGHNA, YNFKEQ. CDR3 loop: CASSQDGGGNQPQHF. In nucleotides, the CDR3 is TGTGCCAGCAGCCAAGACGGGGGAGGCAATCAGCCCCAGCATTTT.

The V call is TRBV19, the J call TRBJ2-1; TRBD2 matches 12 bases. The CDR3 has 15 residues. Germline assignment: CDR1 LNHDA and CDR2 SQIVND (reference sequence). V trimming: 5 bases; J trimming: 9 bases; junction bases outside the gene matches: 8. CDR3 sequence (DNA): TGTGCCAGTAGTCCCCGACTAGCGGGAGAGCTTGAGCAGTTCTTC. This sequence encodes CASSPRLAGELEQFF.

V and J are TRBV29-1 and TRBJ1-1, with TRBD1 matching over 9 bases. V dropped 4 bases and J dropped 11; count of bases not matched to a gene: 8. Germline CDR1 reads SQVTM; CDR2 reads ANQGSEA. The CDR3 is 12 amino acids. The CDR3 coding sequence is TGCAGCGTTGCGGGGGACAGGGTGAACGCTTTCTTT. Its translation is CSVAGDRVNAFF.

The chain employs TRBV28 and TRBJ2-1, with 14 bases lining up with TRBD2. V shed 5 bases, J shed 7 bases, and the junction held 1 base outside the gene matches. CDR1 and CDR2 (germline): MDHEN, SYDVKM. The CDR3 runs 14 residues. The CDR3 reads CASSRTSGGNEQFF. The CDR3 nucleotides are TGTGCCAGCAGTCGGACTAGCGGGGGGAATGAGCAGTTCTTC.

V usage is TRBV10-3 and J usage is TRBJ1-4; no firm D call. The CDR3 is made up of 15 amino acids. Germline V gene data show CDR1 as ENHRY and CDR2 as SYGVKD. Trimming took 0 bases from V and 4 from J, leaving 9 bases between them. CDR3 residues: CAISESGGLNEKLFF. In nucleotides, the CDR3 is TGTGCCATCAGTGAGTCGGGAGGTCTTAATGAAAAACTGTTTTTT.

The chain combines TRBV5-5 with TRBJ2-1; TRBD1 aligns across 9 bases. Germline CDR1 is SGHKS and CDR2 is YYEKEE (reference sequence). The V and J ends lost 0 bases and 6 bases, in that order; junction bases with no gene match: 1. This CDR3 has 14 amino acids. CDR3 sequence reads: CASSLGGQGNEQFF. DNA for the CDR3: TGTGCCAGCAGCTTGGGGGGACAGGGCAATGAGCAGTTCTTC.

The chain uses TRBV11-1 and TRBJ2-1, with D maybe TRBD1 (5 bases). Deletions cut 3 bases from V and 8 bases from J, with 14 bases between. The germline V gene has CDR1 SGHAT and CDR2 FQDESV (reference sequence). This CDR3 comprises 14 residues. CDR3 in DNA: TGTGCCAGCAGCTTTAATGTCCAAGGGGATGAGCAGTTCTTC. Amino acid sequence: CASSFNVQGDEQFF.

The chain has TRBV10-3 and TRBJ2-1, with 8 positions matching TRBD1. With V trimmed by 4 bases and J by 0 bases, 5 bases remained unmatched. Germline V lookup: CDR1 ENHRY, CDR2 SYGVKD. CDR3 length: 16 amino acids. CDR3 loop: CAISGTTGDSYNEQFF. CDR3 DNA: TGTGCCATCAGTGGGACGACAGGGGACTCCTACAATGAGCAGTTCTTC.

Here the CDR3 reads CASRSQVEQFF. The CDR3 coding sequence is TGTGCCAGCAGGTCACAGGTTGAGCAGTTCTTC. V and J are TRBV11-3 and TRBJ2-1; the D gene is possibly TRBD1 (5 bases). Germline loops: CDR1 SGHNT, CDR2 YENEEA. Trimming cost V 6 bases and J 9 bases, with 9 bases left between them. The CDR3 has 11 residues. The whole variable domain, filled in from reference TRBV11-3 and TRBJ2-1, reads EAGVVQSPRYKIIEKKQPVAFWCNPISGHNTLYWYLQNLGQGPELLIRYENEEAVDDSQLPKDRFSAERLKGVDSTLKIQPAELGDSAVYLCASRSQVEQFFGPGTRLTVL.

CDR3 coding DNA: TGTGCCAGTAGTATAGTAGGGACAGGGGCACGAGAGACCCAGTACTTC. Encoded protein: CASSIVGTGARETQYF. The chain couples TRBV19 to TRBJ2-5, with 10 positions matching TRBD1. Germline CDR1 and CDR2: LNHDA and SQIVND (reference sequence). V lost 1 base to trimming and J lost 4 bases; unmatched junction nucleotides: 6. CDR3 size: 16 residues.